In its sample, the clone carrying this T cell receptor (beta chain) was seen once. Trimming removed 2 bases from V and 4 bases from J; junction bases left unmatched: 3. Per germline, CDR1 SGHVS and CDR2 FQNEAQ. CDR3 length equals 15 residues. Repertoires were generated with immunoSEQ multiplex PCR, while TCRdb's copy carries only in-frame clones and drops some. Seen here are about 93,000 clones, 70% to 90% observed once, and the top ten hold about 17%. The data were obtained in a study of blood T cell repertoires in COVID-19. The chain carries TRBV7-8 and TRBJ1-4; TRBD1 matches at 8 bases. Sequenced input: peripheral blood. The sequence was obtained from an elderly woman with acute or convalescent COVID-19. This CDR3 reads CASSLQGAGNEKLFF. In DNA, the CDR3 is TGTGCCAGCAGCTTACAGGGGGCTGGTAATGAAAAACTGTTTTTT.